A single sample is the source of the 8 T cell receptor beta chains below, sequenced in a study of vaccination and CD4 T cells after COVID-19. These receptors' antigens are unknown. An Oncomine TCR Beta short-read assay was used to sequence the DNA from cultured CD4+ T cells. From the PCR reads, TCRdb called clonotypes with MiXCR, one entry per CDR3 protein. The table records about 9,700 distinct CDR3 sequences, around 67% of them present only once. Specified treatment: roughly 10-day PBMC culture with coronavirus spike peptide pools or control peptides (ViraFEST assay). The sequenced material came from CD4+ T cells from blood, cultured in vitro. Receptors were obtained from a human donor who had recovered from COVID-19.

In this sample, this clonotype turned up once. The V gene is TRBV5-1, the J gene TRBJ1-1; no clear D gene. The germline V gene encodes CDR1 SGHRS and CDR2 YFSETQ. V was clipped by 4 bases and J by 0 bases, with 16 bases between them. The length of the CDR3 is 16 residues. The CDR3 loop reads CASSKTLSEMNTEAFF. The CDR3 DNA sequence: TGCGCCAGCAGCAAAACCCTGTCAGAGATGAACACTGAAGCTTTCTTT. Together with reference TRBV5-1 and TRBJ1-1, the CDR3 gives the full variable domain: KAGVTQTPRYLIKTRGQQVTLSCSPISGHRSVSWYQQTPGQGLQFLFEYFSETQRNKGNFPGRFSGRQFSNSRSEMNVSTLELGDSALYLCASSKTLSEMNTEAFFGQGTRLTVV.

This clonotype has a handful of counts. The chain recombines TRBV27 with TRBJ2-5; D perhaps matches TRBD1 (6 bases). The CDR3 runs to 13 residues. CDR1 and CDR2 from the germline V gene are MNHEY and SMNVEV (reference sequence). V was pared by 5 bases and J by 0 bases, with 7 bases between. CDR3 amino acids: CASSQGYQETQYF. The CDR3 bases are TGTGCCAGCAGTCAGGGGTACCAAGAGACCCAGTACTTC.

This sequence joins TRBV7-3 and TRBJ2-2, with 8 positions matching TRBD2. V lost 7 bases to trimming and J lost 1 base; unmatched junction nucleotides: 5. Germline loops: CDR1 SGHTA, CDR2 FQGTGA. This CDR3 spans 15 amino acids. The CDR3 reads CASTPLAGNTGELFF. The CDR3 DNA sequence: TGTGCCAGCACCCCGCTAGCGGGGAACACCGGGGAGCTGTTTTTT.

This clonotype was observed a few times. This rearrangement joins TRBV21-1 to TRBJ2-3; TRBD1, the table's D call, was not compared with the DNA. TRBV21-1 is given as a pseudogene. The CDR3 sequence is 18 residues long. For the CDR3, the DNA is TGTGCCAGCAAGGGACCGTCTAATCTGGGGGGGCTAGCAGATACGCAGTATTTT. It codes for CASKGPSNLGGLADTQYF.

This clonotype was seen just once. This chain's CDR3 is CASSEYGGNQPQHF. The CDR3 DNA reads as TGTGCCAGCAGTGAATACGGCGGTAATCAGCCCCAGCATTTT. The rearrangement links TRBV25-1 to TRBJ1-5; D ambiguous. This CDR3 has 14 amino acids. The germline gives CDR1 MGHDK, CDR2 SYGVNS. Between the trimmed V and J ends, which lost 0 bases and 4 bases, there was a span of 7 bases.

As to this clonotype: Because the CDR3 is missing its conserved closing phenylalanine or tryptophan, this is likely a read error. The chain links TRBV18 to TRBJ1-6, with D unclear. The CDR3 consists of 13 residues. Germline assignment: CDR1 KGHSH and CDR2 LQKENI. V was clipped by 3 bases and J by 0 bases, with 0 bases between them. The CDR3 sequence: CASSPSYNSPLHL. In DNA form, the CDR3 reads TGTGCCAGCTCACCCTCCTATAATTCACCCCTCCACTTA.

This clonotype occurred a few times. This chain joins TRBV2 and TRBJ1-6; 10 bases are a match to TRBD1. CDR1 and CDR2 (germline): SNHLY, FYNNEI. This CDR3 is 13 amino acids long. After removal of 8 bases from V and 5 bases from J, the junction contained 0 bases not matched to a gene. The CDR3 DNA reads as TGTGCCAGCGGGACAGGGGATAATTCACCCCTCCACTTT. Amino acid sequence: CASGTGDNSPLHF.

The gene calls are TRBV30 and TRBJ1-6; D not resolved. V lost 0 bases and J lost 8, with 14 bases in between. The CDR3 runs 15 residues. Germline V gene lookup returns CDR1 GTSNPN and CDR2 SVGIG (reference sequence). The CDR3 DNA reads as TGTGCCTGGAGTGTCGCTGTGGCCCTCTATTCACCCCTCCACTTT. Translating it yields CAWSVAVALYSPLHF.